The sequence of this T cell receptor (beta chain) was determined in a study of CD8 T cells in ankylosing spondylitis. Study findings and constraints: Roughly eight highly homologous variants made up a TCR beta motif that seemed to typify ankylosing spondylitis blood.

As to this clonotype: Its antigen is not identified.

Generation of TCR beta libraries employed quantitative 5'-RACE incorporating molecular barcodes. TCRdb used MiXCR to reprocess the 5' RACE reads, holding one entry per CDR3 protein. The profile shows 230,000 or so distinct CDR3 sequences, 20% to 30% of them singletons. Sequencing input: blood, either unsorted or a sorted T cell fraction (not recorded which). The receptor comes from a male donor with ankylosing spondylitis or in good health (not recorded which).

This CDR3 is CSASHLGRSVDEQYF. The DNA of the CDR3 is TGCAGTGCTAGCCACCTAGGACGGAGCGTGGACGAGCAGTACTTC. The genes are TRBV20-1 and TRBJ2-7; D ambiguous. The CDR3 has 15 amino acids. Germline CDR1 and CDR2: DFQATT and SNEGSKA (reference sequence). V was shortened by 3 bases and J by 5 bases, with 20 bases between the two germline ends.